Here is one T cell receptor (beta chain) with its context. Seattle-derived patients entered the study during active infection and were followed longitudinally. The source of the sample is a study of blood T cell repertoires in COVID-19. Study-wide context: From the United States, Italy and Spain came samples of acute and convalescent COVID-19. PBMCs, B-cell-depleted T cells, or T cells provided the cDNA or gDNA that made up the material.

In the study's own analysis: Reference gene primer amplification yielded estimated nucleated cell counts. Sequencing used immunoSEQ multiplex PCR; TCRdb keeps in-frame clones, though not all of them. That table is the source of V, J and clone size, and D and trimming were worked out from the DNA. The sample lists approximately 300,000 clones, roughly 88% occurring once. Germline V gene lookup returns CDR1 ENHRY and CDR2 SYGVKD. The ends were cut back, 6 bases at V and 1 base at J, with 13 bases in the middle. The length of the CDR3 is 14 residues. The sequence came from a human donor with COVID-19, enrolled during active disease. The donor label of this sample is uncertain. The chain employs TRBV10-3 and TRBJ2-7; D is possibly TRBD2 (6 bases). Source material: peripheral blood. CDR3 in DNA: TGTGCCATCAGGGGGGGTAGCCGATCCTACGAGCAGTACTTC. Translating gives CAIRGGSRSYEQYF.